These 14 T cell receptor beta chains were sequenced from one sample in a study of cytomegalovirus exposure and HLA in healthy donors. Primers: 60 Vbeta forward and 13 Jbeta reverse. TCRdb's copy holds only in-frame clones and misses some; the assay was immunoSEQ multiplex PCR. There are just over 150,000 clones in the sample; about 80% occur only once, and around 6.6% lies in the top ten. The sample consisted of PBMCs. Receptor source: a woman in her 50s in good health and CMV-seropositive.

This chain uses TRBV19 with TRBJ1-5; tentative D call: TRBD1 (5 bases). The CDR3 consists of 14 residues. Trimming took 3 bases from V and 1 from J, leaving 7 bases between them. Germline CDR1 and CDR2: LNHDA and SQIVND (reference sequence). Here the CDR3 reads CASSIQGSNQPQHF. The CDR3 nucleotides read TGTGCCAGTAGTATCCAGGGCAGCAATCAGCCCCAGCATTTT.

This clone came up a few times. The chain joins TRBV18 to TRBJ1-5; D unresolved. The CDR3 has 13 amino acids. V was trimmed by 4 bases and J by 4 bases, leaving 8 bases between them. Germline CDR1 KGHSH, CDR2 LQKENI. This CDR3 reads CASSLADNQPQHF. The CDR3 nucleotides are TGTGCCAGCTCACTAGCGGATAATCAGCCCCAGCATTTT.

V usage is TRBV7-3 and J usage is TRBJ2-3, with TRBD1 identical over 7 bases. CDR1 is SGHTA and CDR2 is FQGTGA in the germline V gene. The CDR3 is 15 amino acids. After removal of 5 bases from V and 5 bases from J, the junction contained 10 bases not matched to a gene. CDR3 in DNA: TGTGCCAGCAGCGTATTCCCGGCAGGGGGAGATACGCAGTATTTT. Residues: CASSVFPAGGDTQYF.

This clone was seen just once. J is TRBJ2-7 and V is TRBV27; 8 nucleotides line up with TRBD1. V trimming: 5 bases; J trimming: 5 bases; junction bases outside the gene matches: 8. The CDR3 is 14 amino acids. Germline CDR1 and CDR2: MNHEY and SMNVEV (reference sequence). The CDR3 coding sequence is TGTGCCAGCAGTCCCTGGGACAGGTCCCACGAGCAGTACTTC. Translation: CASSPWDRSHEQYF.

This chain joins TRBV11-3 and TRBJ1-1, with D possibly TRBD1 on 5 matching bases. The CDR3 covers 16 residues. Per the germline V gene, CDR1 is SGHNT and CDR2 is YENEEA. V was shortened by 2 bases and J by 0 bases, with 13 bases between the two germline ends. CDR3 residues: CASSLLGALMNTEAFF. The CDR3 coding sequence is TGTGCCAGCAGCTTACTAGGGGCCCTCATGAACACTGAAGCTTTCTTT.

The chain links TRBV9 to TRBJ2-1; 11 nucleotides line up with TRBD2. The CDR3 extends over 15 amino acids. Looked up from germline, CDR1 is SGDLS and CDR2 is YYNGEE. The junction had 4 bases not matched to a gene; V was cut back by 0 bases and J by 8 bases. CDR3 residues: CASSVELAGGDEQFF. Written as DNA, the CDR3 is TGTGCCAGCAGCGTAGAGCTAGCGGGGGGTGATGAGCAGTTCTTC.

This clone has only a few counts. The V and J genes are TRBV7-2 and TRBJ2-7; 10 bases agree with TRBD1. Losses at the gene ends were 5 bases for V and 7 bases for J; bases not matched to a gene: 5. Germline V gene data show CDR1 as SGHTA and CDR2 as FQGNSA. The CDR3 sequence is 13 residues long. The CDR3 DNA reads TGTGCCAGCAGCAAAGACAGGGGGCTTGAGCAGTACTTC. Amino acid sequence: CASSKDRGLEQYF.

V gene TRBV18 combines with J gene TRBJ2-1, with no clear D. Between the trimmed V and J ends, which lost 3 bases and 3 bases, there was a span of 6 bases. Germline loops: CDR1 KGHSH, CDR2 LQKENI. The CDR3 loop spans 13 amino acids. CDR3 loop: CASSPRSYNEQFF. CDR3 nucleotides: TGTGCCAGCTCACCTCGTAGCTACAATGAGCAGTTCTTC. The variable domain in full, completed from reference TRBV18 and TRBJ2-1, reads NAGVMQNPRHLVRRRGQEARLRCSPMKGHSHVYWYRQLPEEGLKFMVYLQKENIIDESGMPKERFSAEFPKEGPSILRIQQVVRGDSAAYFCASSPRSYNEQFFGPGTRLTVL.

The rearrangement uses TRBV28 and TRBJ2-5, with D unclear. The DNA end favors TRBJ2-7, so the J call may be wrong. The CDR3 sequence is 11 residues long. CDR1 MDHEN and CDR2 SYDVKM come from the germline V gene. The CDR3: CASSFGYEQYF. Written as DNA, the CDR3 is TGTGCCAGCAGTTTCGGGTACGAGCAGTACTTC.

The genes are TRBV9 and TRBJ1-6; 7 bases are a match to TRBD1. This CDR3 spans 15 amino acids. The trim removed 3 bases at V and 7 bases at J, leaving 7 bases unmatched. Germline-derived CDR1 and CDR2 are SGDLS and YYNGEE. CDR3: CASSETGALNSPLHF. The CDR3 bases are TGTGCCAGCAGCGAAACAGGGGCCTTGAATTCACCCCTCCACTTT.

This clone was found a few times. J is TRBJ1-1 and V is TRBV19; TRBD1 matches at 7 bases. This CDR3 region has 13 residues. J lost 5 bases, V lost 6 bases, and 6 bases had no gene match. Germline CDR1 and CDR2: LNHDA and SQIVND (reference sequence). The CDR3 spells CASRTGWDTEAFF. The CDR3 DNA is TGTGCCAGTAGGACAGGGTGGGATACTGAAGCTTTCTTT.

The V and J genes are TRBV27 and TRBJ2-1; 7 bases fit TRBD2. The germline CDR1 and CDR2 sequences are MNHEY and SMNVEV (reference sequence). After removal of 2 bases from V and 3 bases from J, the junction contained 4 bases not matched to a gene. This CDR3 comprises 15 residues. CDR3 region: CASSLGGGFYNEQFF. In nucleotides, the CDR3 is TGTGCCAGCAGTTTAGGGGGGGGGTTCTACAATGAGCAGTTCTTC.

The chain links TRBV5-6 to TRBJ1-1; possible D gene TRBD1, 6 bases. CDR1 is SGHDT, CDR2 YYEEEE, per germline. The V and J ends lost 3 bases and 1 base respectively, with 13 bases between them. CDR3 length: 15 residues. CDR3 residues: CASSSTGWANTEAFF. The CDR3, as DNA: TGTGCCAGCAGCTCAACAGGGTGGGCGAACACTGAAGCTTTCTTT.

The chain has TRBV7-2 and TRBJ1-6; D unresolved. Per germline, CDR1 SGHTA and CDR2 FQGNSA. The CDR3 has 14 amino acids. Trimming cost V 4 bases and J 6 bases, with 10 bases left between them. The CDR3 loop is CASSSRLTNSPLHF. The CDR3 nucleotides are TGTGCCAGCAGCTCCCGACTGACTAATTCACCCCTCCACTTT.